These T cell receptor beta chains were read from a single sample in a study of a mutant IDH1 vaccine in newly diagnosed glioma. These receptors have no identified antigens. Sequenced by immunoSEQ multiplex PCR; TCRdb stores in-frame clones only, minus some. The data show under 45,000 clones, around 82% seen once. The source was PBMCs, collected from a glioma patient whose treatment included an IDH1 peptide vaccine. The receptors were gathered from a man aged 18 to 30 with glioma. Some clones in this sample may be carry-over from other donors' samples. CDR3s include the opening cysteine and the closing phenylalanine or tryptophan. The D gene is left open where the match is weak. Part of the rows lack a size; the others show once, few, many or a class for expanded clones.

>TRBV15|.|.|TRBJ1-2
TGTGCCACCAGCAGAGGGGGCAGGGACTATGGCTACACCTTC
CATSRGGRDYGYTF
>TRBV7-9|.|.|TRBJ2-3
TGTGCCAGCAGCCCAGGGGTGTCGAGCACAGATACGCAGTATTTT
CASSPGVSSTDTQYF
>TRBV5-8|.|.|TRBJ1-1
TGTGCCAGCAGCTTGTCAACGTTCATTGGGAGGACTGAAGCTTTCTTT
CASSLSTFIGRTEAFF
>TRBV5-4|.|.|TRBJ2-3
TGTGCCAGCAGCTTGGTAGGGGGAGGGACAGATACGCAGTATTTT
CASSLVGGGTDTQYF
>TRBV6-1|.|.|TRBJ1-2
TGTGCCAGCAATCAGCAATGGTGGGACTATAGGGGCTACACCTTC
CASNQQWWDYRGYTF
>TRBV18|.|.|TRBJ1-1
TGTGCCAGCTCACCAATCACTGAAGCTTTCTTT
CASSPITEAFF
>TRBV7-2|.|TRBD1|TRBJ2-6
TGTGCCAGCAGCCCACAGGGGAAGAGGGCCAACGTCCTGACTTTC
CASSPQGKRANVLTF
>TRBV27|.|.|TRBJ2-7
TGTGCCAGCAGTTTTATTGGGGGGGGGCCCTACGAGCAGTACTTC
CASSFIGGGPYEQYF
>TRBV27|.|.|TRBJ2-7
TGTGCCAGCAGTCCGGGGACATCTCTAGGGCAGTACTTC
CASSPGTSLGQYF
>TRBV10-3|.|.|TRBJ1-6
TGTGCCATCAGTGACTACGCGGCTTTAGGTTCACCCCTCCACTTT
CAISDYAALGSPLHF
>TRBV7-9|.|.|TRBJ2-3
TGTGCCAGCACGTGGGGAACTAGCACAGATACGCAGTATTTT
CASTWGTSTDTQYF
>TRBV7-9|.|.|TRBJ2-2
TGTGCCAGCCCCCTTGTGGGAGTAATGTCCGGGGAGCTGTTTTTT
CASPLVGVMSGELFF
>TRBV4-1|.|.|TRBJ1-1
TGCGCCAGCAGCCAAGATCGGCAGGGGCTCTTGAACACTGAAGCTTTCTTT
CASSQDRQGLLNTEAFF
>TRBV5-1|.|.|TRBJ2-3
TGCGCCACCCGAGGGGGGGGGACAGACACAGATACGCAGTATTTT
CATRGGGTDTDTQYF
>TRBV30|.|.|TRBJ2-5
TGTGCCTGGAGTGTATCAGAGACCCAGTACTTC
CAWSVSETQYF
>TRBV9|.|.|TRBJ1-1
TGTGCCAGCAGCGTGATCGGGGGTCTGGACACTGAAGCTTTCTTT
CASSVIGGLDTEAFF
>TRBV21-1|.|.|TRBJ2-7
TGTGCCAGCAGCAGGGGGACTAGCGCAAGCTCCTACGAGCAGTACTTC
CASSRGTSASSYEQYF
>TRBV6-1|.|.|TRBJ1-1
TGTGCCAGCAGTGAGGGGGAGAACACTGAAGCTTTCTTT
CASSEGENTEAFF
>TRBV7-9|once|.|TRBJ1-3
TGTGCCAGCAGCACTTACAGGGAGAGATCTGGAAACACCATATATTTT
CASSTYRERSGNTIYF
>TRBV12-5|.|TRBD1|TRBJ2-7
TGTGCTAGTGGAAACCGGGACAGGGGGATTTACGAGCAGTACTTC
CASGNRDRGIYEQYF
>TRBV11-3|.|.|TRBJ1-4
TGTGCCAGCAGCCCAGGACTGAGAACTAATGAAAAACTGTTTTTT
CASSPGLRTNEKLFF
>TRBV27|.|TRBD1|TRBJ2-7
TGTGCCAGCAGTTTAGGCAGGGGGCTAGTCGAGCAGTACTTC
CASSLGRGLVEQYF
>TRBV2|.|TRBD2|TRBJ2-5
TGTGCCAGCAGTGAAAAGGCGGGGGGGGAGACCCAGTACTTC
CASSEKAGGETQYF
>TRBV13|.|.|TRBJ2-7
TGTGCCAGCAGCTTAGATTGGCAGGACTTC
CASSLDWQDF
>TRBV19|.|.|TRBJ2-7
TGTGCCAGTAGTATAGGGTCAGGGCCCCACGAGCAGTACTTC
CASSIGSGPHEQYF
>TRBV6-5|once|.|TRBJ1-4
TGTGCCAGCAGTTCCAGAGGGAGGTGGGAAAAACTGTTTTTT
CASSSRGRWEKLFF
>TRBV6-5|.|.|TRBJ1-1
TGTGCCAGCAGCCCACCTGGCAGGGGTGAAGCTTTCTTT
CASSPPGRGEAFF
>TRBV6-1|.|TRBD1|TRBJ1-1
TGTGCCAGCAGTGAAGGAAGGGAGGGGGCTGCTTTCTTT
CASSEGREGAAFF
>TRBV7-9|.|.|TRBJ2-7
.
CASSLVAQGTGLF
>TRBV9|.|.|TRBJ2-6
TGTGCCAGCTCGGTAAGGAGCTCTGGGGCCAACGTCCTGACTTTC
CASSVRSSGANVLTF
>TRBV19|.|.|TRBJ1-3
TGTGCCAGTAGTATGATGAGAACATCTGGAAACACCATATATTTT
CASSMMRTSGNTIYF
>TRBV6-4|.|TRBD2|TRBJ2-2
TGTGCCAGCAGTGAAGGCGTAGCGGGGGAGTCGGGGGAGCTGTTTTTT
CASSEGVAGESGELFF
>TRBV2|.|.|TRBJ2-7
TGTGCCAGCAGTGCTGAGGGGCCCTACGAGCAGTACTTC
CASSAEGPYEQYF
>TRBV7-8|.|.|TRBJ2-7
TGTGCCAGCAGCTTTGCGAGCGGCCCCCTCCACGAGCAGTACTTC
CASSFASGPLHEQYF
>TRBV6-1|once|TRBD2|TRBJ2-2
TGTGCCAGCAGTGAAGCGCTAGCGGGGGCGGCGAACACCGGGGAGCTGTTTTTT
CASSEALAGAANTGELFF
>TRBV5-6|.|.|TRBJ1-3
TGTGCCAGCAGCTTCCAGAGAACTGGAAACACCATATATTTT
CASSFQRTGNTIYF
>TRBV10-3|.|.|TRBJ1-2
TGTGCCATCAGTGATGGGGAACGAGGTGGCTACACCTTC
CAISDGERGGYTF
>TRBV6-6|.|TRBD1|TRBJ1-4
TGTGCCAGCAAGGACAGGGGGGTAGTGAGTGAAAAACTGTTTTTT
CASKDRGVVSEKLFF
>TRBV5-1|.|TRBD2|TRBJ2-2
TGCGCCAGCAGCTCCGGGACTAGCGGGAGAACCGGGGAGCTGTTTTTT
CASSSGTSGRTGELFF
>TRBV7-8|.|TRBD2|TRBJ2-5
TGTGCCAGCAGCACTCGACTAGCGGAGACCCAGTACTTC
CASSTRLAETQYF
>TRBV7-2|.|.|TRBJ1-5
TGTGCCAGCAGCTTACTAGGGACGGATTATAGCAATCAGCCCCAGCATTTT
CASSLLGTDYSNQPQHF
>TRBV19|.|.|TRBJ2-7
TGTGCCAGTAGTTCCGGTCCCAGCTACGAGCAGTACTTC
CASSSGPSYEQYF
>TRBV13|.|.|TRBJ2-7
TGTGCCAGCAGCTTAGAGGCTTCTGTCTACGAGCAGTACTTC
CASSLEASVYEQYF
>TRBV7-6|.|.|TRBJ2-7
TGTGCCAGCAGCTTAGCCTACAGTGCTTCCTACGAGCAGTACTTC
CASSLAYSASYEQYF
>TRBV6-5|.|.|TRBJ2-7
TGTGCCAGCAGTTACTCGGACAGAACCGTCTACGAGCAGTACTTC
CASSYSDRTVYEQYF
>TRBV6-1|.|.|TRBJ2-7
TGTGCCAGCCTGACCCCAGGCCAACTCTCCTACGAGCAGTACTTC
CASLTPGQLSYEQYF
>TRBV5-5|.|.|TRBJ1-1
TGTGCCAGCAGCTTTGACAGGAACACTGAAGCTTTCTTT
CASSFDRNTEAFF
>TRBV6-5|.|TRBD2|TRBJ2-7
TGTGCCAGCCGGGGACTAGCAGGGGGGCACGAGCAGTACTTC
CASRGLAGGHEQYF
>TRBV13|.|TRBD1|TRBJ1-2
TGTGCCAGCAGCCATCCACAGGGGGCTGCCTATGGCTACACCTTC
CASSHPQGAAYGYTF
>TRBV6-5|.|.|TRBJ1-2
TGTGCCAGCAGTTCAGGCAGGGGACGCTATGGCTACACCTTC
CASSSGRGRYGYTF
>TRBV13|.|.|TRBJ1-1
TGTGCCAGCAGCGGGGGACGTTCTGAAGCTTTCTTT
CASSGGRSEAFF
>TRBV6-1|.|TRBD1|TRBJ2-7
TGTGCCAGCAGTGATCCCGACAGGGGGTCACCCTACGAGCAGTACTTC
CASSDPDRGSPYEQYF
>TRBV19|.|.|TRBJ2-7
TGTGCCAGTAGTTCCGACAGCTACGAGCAGTACTTC
CASSSDSYEQYF
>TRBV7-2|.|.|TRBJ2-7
TGTGCCAGCAGCTTAGACCCTCTACCCCCCCGTTCGGCCTACGAGCAGTACTTC
CASSLDPLPPRSAYEQYF